These T cell receptor beta chains were read from a single sample in a study of Ad26.COV2.S vaccination and SARS-CoV-2 variants. Assay: immunoSEQ multiplex PCR; the TCRdb copy retains only in-frame clones and omits some. The sample lists more than 120,000 clones; roughly 89% were seen once. This material consisted of peripheral blood, taken after recovery from COVID-19. These receptor sequences come from a human donor who had recovered from COVID-19. CDR3s include the opening cysteine and the closing phenylalanine or tryptophan. A D gene is named only where the DNA matches it firmly. A row's size may be missing; if present it is once, few, many or a size class.

clone size	V gene	J gene	D gene	CDR3 protein	CDR3 DNA
.	TRBV6-1	TRBJ1-1	TRBD1	CASSDGQGVNTEAFF	TGTGCCAGCAGTGATGGACAGGGTGTGAACACTGAAGCTTTCTTT
many	TRBV19	TRBJ1-5	.	CASTGGPGQPQHF	TGTGCCAGTACCGGGGGCCCGGGTCAGCCCCAGCATTTT
.	TRBV7-2	TRBJ2-2	TRBD2	CASSLGRSSGTSGTGELFF	TGTGCCAGCAGCTTAGGACGGAGTTCCGGGACTAGCGGCACCGGGGAGCTGTTTTTT
.	TRBV6-6	TRBJ1-5	.	CASSSSGYSNQPQHF	TGTGCCAGCAGTAGTTCGGGGTATAGCAATCAGCCCCAGCATTTT
.	TRBV7-9	TRBJ2-4	.	CASSLANRPGDIQYF	TGTGCCAGCAGCTTAGCGAACAGGCCGGGGGACATTCAGTACTTC
once	TRBV19	TRBJ1-1	.	CASSITDGLNTEAFF	TGTGCCAGTAGTATTACGGATGGGCTGAACACTGAAGCTTTCTTT
.	TRBV10-3	TRBJ1-1	.	CAIGGDETEAFF	TGTGCCATCGGGGGTGATGAAACTGAAGCTTTCTTT
once	TRBV7-2	TRBJ2-5	.	CASSLAQGGSQETQYF	TGTGCCAGCAGCTTAGCGCAGGGGGGATCCCAAGAGACCCAGTACTTC
.	TRBV15	TRBJ1-2	.	CATSRDYQGKGYTF	TGTGCCACCAGCAGAGATTACCAGGGTAAAGGCTACACCTTC
.	TRBV19	TRBJ2-7	.	CASAPGLSYEQYF	TGTGCCAGTGCGCCGGGACTGTCCTACGAGCAGTACTTC
.	TRBV7-8	TRBJ2-7	.	CACEGGGGNEQYF	TGTGCCTGTGAGGGAGGGGGCGGAAACGAGCAGTACTTC
.	TRBV7-9	TRBJ2-5	.	CASSRRQEETQYF	TGTGCCAGCAGCCGGCGACAGGAAGAGACCCAGTACTTC
.	TRBV28	TRBJ1-5	.	CASSLSGANQHF	TGTGCCAGCAGTTTATCAGGGGCAAACCAGCATTTT
.	TRBV27	TRBJ2-7	.	CASSLFGSSYEQYF	TGTGCCAGCAGTTTATTTGGGAGCTCCTACGAGCAGTACTTC
.	TRBV16	TRBJ1-4	.	CASSQSGEKLFF	TGTGCCAGCAGCCAATCGGGGGAAAAACTGTTTTTT
once	TRBV4-2	TRBJ2-3	TRBD2	CASSRSSGAPDTQYF	TGTGCCAGCAGTAGGTCTAGCGGGGCCCCTGATACGCAGTATTTT
.	TRBV18	TRBJ1-5	TRBD1	CASSPPGTGGRGNQPQHF	TGTGCCAGCTCACCACCCGGAACAGGGGGCCGGGGCAATCAGCCCCAGCATTTT
many	TRBV7-2	TRBJ1-1	.	CASSLSRGMANAEAFF	TGTGCCAGCAGCTTATCTCGGGGAATGGCTAACGCTGAAGCTTTCTTT
few	TRBV7-8	TRBJ1-6	.	CASSLARRGTNSPLHF	TGTGCCAGCAGCTTAGCCCGGAGGGGGACAAATTCACCCCTCCACTTT
.	TRBV12-3/TRBV12-4	TRBJ1-1	.	CASSRNTEAFF	TGTGCCAGCAGTCGCAATACTGAAGCTTTCTTT
.	TRBV21-1	TRBJ1-1	.	CASSKVGDENTEAFF	TGTGCCAGCAGCAAAGTGGGGGACGAGAACACTGAAGCTTTCTTT
.	TRBV11-2	TRBJ1-1	.	CASRGGGFGNTEAFF	TGTGCCAGCAGGGGCGGGGGTTTCGGGAACACTGAAGCTTTCTTT
.	TRBV19	TRBJ1-1	.	CASSIVKGGVTEAFF	TGTGCCAGTAGTATAGTCAAGGGAGGAGTGACTGAAGCTTTCTTT
.	TRBV19	TRBJ2-1	TRBD2	CASSIFLAGYNEQFF	TGTGCCAGTAGTATCTTCCTAGCGGGGTACAATGAGCAGTTCTTC
.	TRBV5-1	TRBJ1-1	.	CASSPGVTTEAFF	TGCGCCAGCTCGCCAGGGGTGACTACTGAAGCTTTCTTT
.	TRBV5-1	TRBJ2-3	.	CASSRERASTDTQYF	TGCGCCAGCAGTAGGGAAAGGGCCAGCACAGATACGCAGTATTTT